A selection of T cell receptor beta chains follows, all from one sample in a study of cytomegalovirus exposure and HLA in healthy donors. This table comes from immunoSEQ multiplex PCR, and its TCRdb copy is limited to in-frame clones, with some not included. This table has a few hundred thousand clones, 65% to 75% appearing once. The source material was PBMCs. The receptors originated from a woman in her 30s in good health and CMV-seronegative. CDR3s include the opening cysteine and the closing phenylalanine or tryptophan. Fields, in order: D gene, clone size, J gene, V gene, CDR3 protein, CDR3 DNA. The D gene is left open where the match is weak. Clone size is stated in some rows and not others, as once, few, many or a class when expanded.

D: TRBD1; size: NA; J: TRBJ1-6; V: TRBV6-5; CDR3: CASNPSGTGYSPLHF; DNA: TGTGCCAGCAATCCTTCGGGGACAGGGTATTCACCCCTCCACTTT
D: NA; size: NA; J: TRBJ2-1; V: TRBV7-9; CDR3: CASSDQRSSYNEQFF; DNA: TGTGCCAGCAGCGATCAGCGGAGCTCCTACAATGAGCAGTTCTTC
D: NA; size: once; J: TRBJ1-5; V: TRBV7-9; CDR3: CASSPRRGQPQHF; DNA: TGTGCCAGCAGCCCGAGACGAGGTCAGCCCCAGCATTTT
D: NA; size: NA; J: TRBJ1-5; V: TRBV18; CDR3: CASSPLAASNQPQHF; DNA: TGTGCCAGCTCACCACTGGCTGCTAGCAATCAGCCCCAGCATTTT
D: NA; size: NA; J: TRBJ2-3; V: TRBV10-3; CDR3: CASNLVTSTDTQYF; DNA: TGTGCCAGCAATCTAGTTACTAGCACAGATACGCAGTATTTT
D: TRBD2; size: NA; J: TRBJ2-1; V: TRBV11-1; CDR3: CASIEGGGGNEQFF; DNA: TGTGCCAGCATCGAGGGTGGGGGGGGGAATGAGCAGTTCTTC
D: TRBD1; size: few; J: TRBJ1-1; V: TRBV18; CDR3: CASCRQGAVDTEAFF; DNA: TGTGCCAGCTGCAGACAGGGGGCTGTTGACACTGAAGCTTTCTTT
D: TRBD2; size: NA; J: TRBJ2-4; V: TRBV5-1; CDR3: CASSLASGKAKNIQYF; DNA: TGCGCCAGCAGCTTGGCTAGCGGGAAGGCCAAAAACATTCAGTACTTC
D: TRBD1; size: NA; J: TRBJ1-5; V: TRBV19; CDR3: CASMGRQGLQPQHF; DNA: TGTGCCAGTATGGGGAGACAGGGGCTACAGCCCCAGCATTTT
D: NA; size: once; J: TRBJ1-2; V: TRBV27; CDR3: CASSWAQGYGYTF; DNA: TGTGCCAGCAGTTGGGCACAGGGCTATGGCTACACCTTC
D: TRBD2; size: NA; J: TRBJ2-2; V: TRBV9; CDR3: CASSGAGAGNTGELFF; DNA: TGTGCCAGCAGCGGAGCGGGAGCGGGGAACACCGGGGAGCTGTTTTTT
D: NA; size: NA; J: TRBJ2-7; V: TRBV30; CDR3: CAWSKGGGAYEQYF; DNA: TGTGCCTGGAGTAAAGGAGGGGGCGCCTACGAGCAGTACTTC
D: NA; size: few; J: TRBJ1-1; V: TRBV5-1; CDR3: CASSLQAGSIEAFF; DNA: TGCGCCAGCAGCTTGCAGGCGGGTTCCATTGAAGCTTTCTTT
D: TRBD2; size: NA; J: TRBJ2-7; V: TRBV9; CDR3: CASSVGLAGAYEQYF; DNA: TGTGCCAGCAGCGTAGGGCTAGCGGGGGCCTACGAGCAGTACTTC
D: TRBD2; size: once; J: TRBJ2-3; V: TRBV7-9; CDR3: CASSRSGGGIRTDTQYF; DNA: TGTGCCAGCAGCCGTAGCGGGGGGGGGATTCGCACAGATACGCAGTATTTT
D: TRBD1; size: few; J: TRBJ2-2; V: TRBV9; CDR3: CASSVEGGVGTGELFF; DNA: TGTGCCAGCAGCGTAGAAGGGGGCGTTGGTACCGGGGAGCTGTTTTTT
D: TRBD2; size: NA; J: TRBJ2-6; V: TRBV28; CDR3: CAGGGPGANVLTF; DNA: TGTGCCGGGGGGGGTCCTGGGGCCAACGTCCTGACTTTC
D: NA; size: NA; J: TRBJ1-2; V: TRBV5-1; CDR3: CASSWEGTTYYGYTF; DNA: TGCGCCAGCAGCTGGGAGGGGACAACATACTATGGCTACACCTTC
D: NA; size: NA; J: TRBJ1-3; V: TRBV4-1; CDR3: CASSTVGTMPGNTIYF; DNA: TGCGCCAGCAGCACAGTTGGGACAATGCCTGGAAACACCATATATTTT
D: NA; size: NA; J: TRBJ2-3; V: TRBV9; CDR3: CASSAAPRGAQYF; DNA: TGTGCCAGCAGCGCAGCCCCCAGGGGGGCGCAGTATTTT
D: NA; size: many; J: TRBJ2-7; V: TRBV6-5; CDR3: CASSPSGGRLYEQYF; DNA: TGTGCCAGCAGTCCCAGTGGTGGCAGACTCTACGAGCAGTACTTC
D: NA; size: NA; J: TRBJ2-5; V: TRBV19; CDR3: CASSVPASGDLETQYF; DNA: TGTGCCAGTAGTGTCCCCGCCTCGGGAGATTTGGAGACCCAGTACTTC
D: NA; size: NA; J: TRBJ2-1; V: TRBV7-3; CDR3: CASSLGAGNYNEQFF; DNA: TGTGCCAGCAGCTTAGGGGCAGGGAACTACAATGAGCAGTTCTTC
D: TRBD2; size: NA; J: TRBJ2-7; V: TRBV7-9; CDR3: CASSFTSGLAAYEQYF; DNA: TGTGCCAGCAGTTTCACCTCGGGACTAGCGGCTTACGAGCAGTACTTC
D: NA; size: NA; J: TRBJ1-6; V: TRBV7-2; CDR3: CASSLALEDPRSSF; DNA: TGTGCCAGCAGCTTAGCCCTTGAAGACCCCAGGTCTTCCTTT
D: NA; size: NA; J: TRBJ1-2; V: TRBV21-1; CDR3: CASSKDGDRGRRVSEF; DNA: TGTGCCAGCAGCAAAGATGGGGACAGGGGGCGTCGAGTCAGCGAGTTC
D: NA; size: once; J: TRBJ1-2; V: TRBV2; CDR3: CASSETHRVQFVYGYTF; DNA: TGTGCCAGCAGTGAAACCCACAGGGTTCAGTTTGTCTATGGCTACACCTTC
D: TRBD2; size: NA; J: TRBJ2-2; V: TRBV5-4; CDR3: CASSPSGRLAGELFF; DNA: TGTGCCAGCAGCCCAAGCGGGAGGCTGGCCGGGGAGCTGTTTTTT
D: NA; size: NA; J: TRBJ1-1; V: TRBV6-1; CDR3: CASKQSSDGYTEAFF; DNA: TGTGCCAGCAAACAATCCAGCGACGGATACACTGAAGCTTTCTTT
D: NA; size: few; J: TRBJ1-5; V: TRBV6-6; CDR3: CASSYTSSNQPQHF; DNA: TGTGCCAGCAGTTACACCAGTAGCAATCAGCCCCAGCATTTT
D: NA; size: NA; J: TRBJ2-7; V: TRBV7-9; CDR3: CASSHGQPPFEQYF; DNA: TGTGCCAGCAGCCATGGACAGCCGCCTTTCGAGCAGTACTTC
D: NA; size: NA; J: TRBJ2-7; V: TRBV7-8; CDR3: CASSPTGRVTYEQYF; DNA: TGTGCCAGCAGCCCTACCGGGCGGGTGACCTACGAGCAGTACTTC
D: NA; size: many; J: TRBJ2-1; V: TRBV7-7; CDR3: CASSLSSGDEQFF; DNA: TGTGCTAGCAGCTTATCATCGGGGGATGAGCAGTTCTTC
D: NA; size: NA; J: TRBJ1-1; V: TRBV7-9; CDR3: CSSSLDAGYNTEAFF; DNA: TGTTCCAGCAGCTTAGACGCCGGGTATAACACTGAAGCTTTCTTT
D: NA; size: NA; J: TRBJ1-6; V: TRBV2; CDR3: CASSRDNSPLHF; DNA: TGTGCCAGCAGTAGAGATAATTCACCCCTCCACTTT
D: TRBD1; size: once; J: TRBJ1-6; V: TRBV14; CDR3: CASSQLTGTGSPLHF; DNA: TGTGCCAGCAGCCAGCTGACAGGGACAGGTTCACCCCTCCACTTT
D: TRBD2; size: NA; J: TRBJ2-7; V: TRBV5-1; CDR3: CASSIGLADYEQYF; DNA: TGCGCCAGCAGCATCGGACTAGCGGACTACGAGCAGTACTTC
D: TRBD1; size: NA; J: TRBJ1-1; V: TRBV18; CDR3: CASSPQGANTEAFF; DNA: TGTGCCAGCTCACCTCAGGGGGCGAACACTGAAGCTTTCTTT
D: TRBD1; size: NA; J: TRBJ1-4; V: TRBV25-1; CDR3: CASSDPPDRELFF; DNA: TGTGCCAGCAGTGATCCCCCGGACAGGGAACTGTTTTTT
D: NA; size: NA; J: TRBJ2-2; V: TRBV9; CDR3: CASSVGAGPGELFF; DNA: TGTGCCAGCAGCGTAGGGGCGGGACCCGGGGAGCTGTTTTTT
D: TRBD2; size: once; J: TRBJ2-2; V: TRBV5-4; CDR3: CASSIPGLDPAGELFF; DNA: TGTGCCAGCAGCATACCGGGACTAGATCCGGCCGGGGAGCTGTTTTTT
D: TRBD2; size: NA; J: TRBJ2-3; V: TRBV6-5; CDR3: CASIGTSGGAQQYF; DNA: TGTGCCAGCATCGGGACTAGCGGGGGGGCCCAGCAGTATTTT
D: TRBD1; size: NA; J: TRBJ1-4; V: TRBV19; CDR3: CASSILPPQGEKLFF; DNA: TGTGCCAGTAGTATCTTACCCCCACAGGGGGAAAAACTGTTTTTT
D: NA; size: NA; J: TRBJ2-7; V: TRBV5-1; CDR3: CASSQGGYEQYF; DNA: TGCGCCAGCAGCCAAGGAGGCTACGAGCAGTACTTC
D: NA; size: NA; J: TRBJ2-5; V: TRBV7-3; CDR3: CASSTDAGVAQYF; DNA: TGTGCCAGCAGCACGGACGCCGGGGTGGCCCAGTACTTC
D: NA; size: NA; J: TRBJ2-3; V: TRBV6-1; CDR3: CASGLAHTQYF; DNA: TGTGCCAGCGGTCTAGCCCATACGCAGTATTTT
D: NA; size: NA; J: TRBJ1-2; V: TRBV27; CDR3: CASSPAPARGYTF; DNA: TGTGCCAGCAGTCCGGCCCCGGCCAGGGGCTACACCTTC
D: NA; size: NA; J: TRBJ2-2; V: TRBV9; CDR3: CASSVGGVGGELFF; DNA: TGTGCCAGCAGCGTAGGGGGGGTAGGAGGGGAGCTGTTTTTT
D: NA; size: NA; J: TRBJ2-2; V: TRBV4-2; CDR3: CASSPQVGGGASGELFF; DNA: TGTGCCAGCAGCCCCCAGGTGGGTGGGGGGGCGAGCGGGGAGCTGTTTTTT
D: TRBD2; size: NA; J: TRBJ2-3; V: TRBV7-9; CDR3: CASSLYTSGGSDTQYF; DNA: TGTGCCAGCAGCTTATATACTAGCGGGGGCTCAGATACGCAGTATTTT
D: TRBD2; size: NA; J: TRBJ2-3; V: TRBV7-8; CDR3: CASSFLAGGEDTQYF; DNA: TGTGCCAGCAGCTTCTTGGCGGGGGGTGAAGATACGCAGTATTTT
D: NA; size: NA; J: TRBJ1-5; V: TRBV7-9; CDR3: CASSSAPGESNQPQHF; DNA: TGTGCCAGCAGCTCCGCGCCGGGGGAGAGCAATCAGCCCCAGCATTTT
D: NA; size: NA; J: TRBJ1-4; V: TRBV9; CDR3: CASSTDTGVATNEKLFF; DNA: TGTGCCAGCAGCACAGACACAGGAGTTGCAACTAATGAAAAACTGTTTTTT
D: NA; size: NA; J: TRBJ1-2; V: TRBV19; CDR3: CASSMDFYGYTF; DNA: TGTGCCAGTAGTATGGACTTCTATGGCTACACCTTC
D: TRBD2; size: NA; J: TRBJ2-5; V: TRBV7-3; CDR3: CASSPGTSGGPKQETQYF; DNA: TGTGCCAGCAGCCCAGGGACTAGCGGGGGGCCCAAGCAAGAGACCCAGTACTTC
D: TRBD1; size: NA; J: TRBJ2-1; V: TRBV7-7; CDR3: CASSAITGGSYYNEQFF; DNA: TGTGCTAGCAGCGCGATTACAGGGGGCTCTTACTACAATGAGCAGTTCTTC
D: TRBD2; size: NA; J: TRBJ2-1; V: TRBV6-1; CDR3: CASSRLAGGYNEQFF; DNA: TGTGCCAGCAGTCGACTAGCGGGAGGGTACAATGAGCAGTTCTTC
D: NA; size: NA; J: TRBJ1-1; V: TRBV7-9; CDR3: CASSVNSGLAEAFF; DNA: TGTGCCAGCAGCGTAAACAGCGGTCTAGCTGAAGCTTTCTTT
D: TRBD2; size: NA; J: TRBJ2-3; V: TRBV15; CDR3: CATSSGLAGLDTQYF; DNA: TGTGCCACCAGCAGCGGACTAGCGGGATTAGATACGCAGTATTTT
D: NA; size: NA; J: TRBJ1-1; V: TRBV9; CDR3: CASSYSRNTEAFF; DNA: TGTGCCAGCAGTTACTCCCGTAACACTGAAGCTTTCTTT